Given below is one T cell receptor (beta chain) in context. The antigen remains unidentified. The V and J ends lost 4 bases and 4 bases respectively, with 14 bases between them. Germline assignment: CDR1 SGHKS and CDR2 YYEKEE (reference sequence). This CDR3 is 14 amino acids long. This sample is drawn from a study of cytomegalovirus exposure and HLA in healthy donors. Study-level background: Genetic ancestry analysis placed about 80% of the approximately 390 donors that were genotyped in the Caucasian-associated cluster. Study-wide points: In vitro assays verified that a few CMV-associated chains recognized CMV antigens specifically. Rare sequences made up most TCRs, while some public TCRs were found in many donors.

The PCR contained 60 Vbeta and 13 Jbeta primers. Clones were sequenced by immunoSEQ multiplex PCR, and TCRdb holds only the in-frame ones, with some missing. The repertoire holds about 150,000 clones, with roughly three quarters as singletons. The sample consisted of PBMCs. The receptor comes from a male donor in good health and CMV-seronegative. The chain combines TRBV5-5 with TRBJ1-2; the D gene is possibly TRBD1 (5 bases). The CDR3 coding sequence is TGTGCCAGCAGCCCGTCCGGGACTTTCTATGGCTACACCTTC. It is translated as CASSPSGTFYGYTF.